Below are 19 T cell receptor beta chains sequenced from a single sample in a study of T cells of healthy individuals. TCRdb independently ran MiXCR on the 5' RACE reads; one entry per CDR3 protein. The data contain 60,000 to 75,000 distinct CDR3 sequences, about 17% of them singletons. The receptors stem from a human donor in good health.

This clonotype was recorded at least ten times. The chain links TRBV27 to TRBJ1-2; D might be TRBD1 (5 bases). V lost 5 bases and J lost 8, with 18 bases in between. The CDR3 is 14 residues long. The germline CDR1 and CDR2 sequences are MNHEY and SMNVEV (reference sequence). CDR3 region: CASSQEYKGKGYTF. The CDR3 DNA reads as TGTGCCAGCAGTCAGGAGTATAAGGGGAAAGGCTACACCTTC.

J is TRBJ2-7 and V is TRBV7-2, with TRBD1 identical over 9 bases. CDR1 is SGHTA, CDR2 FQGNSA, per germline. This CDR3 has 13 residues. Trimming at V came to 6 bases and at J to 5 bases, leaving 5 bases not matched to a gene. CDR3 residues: CASSRRDRDEQYF. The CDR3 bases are TGTGCCAGCAGTCGGCGGGACAGGGACGAGCAGTACTTC.

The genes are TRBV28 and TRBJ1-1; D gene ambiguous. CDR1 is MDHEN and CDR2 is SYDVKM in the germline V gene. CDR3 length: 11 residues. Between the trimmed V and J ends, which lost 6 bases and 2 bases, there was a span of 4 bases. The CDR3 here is CASSHNTEAFF. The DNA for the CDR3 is TGTGCCAGCAGCCACAACACTGAAGCTTTCTTT.

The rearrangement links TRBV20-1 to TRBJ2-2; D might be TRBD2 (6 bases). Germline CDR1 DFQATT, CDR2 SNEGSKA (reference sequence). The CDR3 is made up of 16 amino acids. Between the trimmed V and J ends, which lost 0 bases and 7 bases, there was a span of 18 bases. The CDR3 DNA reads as TGCAGTGCTAGAGATGAGGCGGCGGGGACGGTCGGGGAGCTGTTTTTT. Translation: CSARDEAAGTVGELFF.

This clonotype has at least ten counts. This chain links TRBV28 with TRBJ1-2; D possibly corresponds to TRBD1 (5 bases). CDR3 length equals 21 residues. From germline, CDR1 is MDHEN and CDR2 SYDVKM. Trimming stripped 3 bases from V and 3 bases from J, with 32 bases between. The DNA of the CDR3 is TGTGCCAGCAGTTTGAGGACCAGGGATTTTTGGACACGGGGTGGGGACTATGGCTACACCTTC. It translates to CASSLRTRDFWTRGGDYGYTF.

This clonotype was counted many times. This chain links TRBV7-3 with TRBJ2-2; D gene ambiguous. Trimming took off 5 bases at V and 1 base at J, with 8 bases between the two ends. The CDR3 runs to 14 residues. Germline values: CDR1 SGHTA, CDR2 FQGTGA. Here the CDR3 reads CASSPPGNTGELFF. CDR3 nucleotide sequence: TGTGCCAGCAGCCCCCCAGGGAACACCGGGGAGCTGTTTTTT.

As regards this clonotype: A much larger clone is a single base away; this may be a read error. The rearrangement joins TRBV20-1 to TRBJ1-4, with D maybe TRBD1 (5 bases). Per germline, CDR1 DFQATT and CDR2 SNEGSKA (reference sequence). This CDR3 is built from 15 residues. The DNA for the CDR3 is TGCAGTGCTAGGGGGAGGAGGGGCGATAATGAAAAACTGTTATTT. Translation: CSARGRRGDNEKLLF.

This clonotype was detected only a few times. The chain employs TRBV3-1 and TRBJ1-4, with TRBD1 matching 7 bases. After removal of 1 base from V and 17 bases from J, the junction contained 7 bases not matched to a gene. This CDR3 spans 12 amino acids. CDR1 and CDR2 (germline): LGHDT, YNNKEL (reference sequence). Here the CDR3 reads CASSQGGQRGFF. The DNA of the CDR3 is TGTGCCAGCAGCCAAGGGGGACAGCGGGGCTTTTTT.

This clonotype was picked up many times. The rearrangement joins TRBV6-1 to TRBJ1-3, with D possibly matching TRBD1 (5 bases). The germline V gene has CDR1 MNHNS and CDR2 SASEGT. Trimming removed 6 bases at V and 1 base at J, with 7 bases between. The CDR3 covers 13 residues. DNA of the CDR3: TGTGCCAGCAGCGGACAATCTGGAAACACCATATATTTT. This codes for CASSGQSGNTIYF.

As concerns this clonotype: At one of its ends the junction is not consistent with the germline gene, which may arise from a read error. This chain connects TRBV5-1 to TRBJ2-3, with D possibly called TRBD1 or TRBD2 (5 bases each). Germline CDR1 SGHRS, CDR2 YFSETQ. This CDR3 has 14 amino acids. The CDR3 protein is CASSARGSTDTQYF. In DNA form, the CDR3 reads TGTGCCAGCAGCGCCCGGGGCAGCACAGATACGCAGTATTTT.

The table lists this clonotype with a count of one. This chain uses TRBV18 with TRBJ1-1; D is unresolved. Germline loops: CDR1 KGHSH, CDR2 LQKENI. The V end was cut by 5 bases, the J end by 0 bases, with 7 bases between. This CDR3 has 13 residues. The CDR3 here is CASSGRMNTEAFF. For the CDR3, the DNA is TGTGCCAGCTCAGGGCGAATGAACACTGAAGCTTTCTTT.

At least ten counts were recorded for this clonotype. The chain's CDR3 is CASSDSHNEQFF. In nucleotides, the CDR3 is TGTGCCAGCAGTGACTCGCACAATGAGCAGTTCTTC. The chain couples TRBV6-4 to TRBJ2-1; D gene unclear. Trimming shortened V by 0 bases and J by 5 bases, and 2 bases separated the two germline ends. This CDR3 is 12 amino acids long. Germline values: CDR1 MRHNA, CDR2 SNTAGT.

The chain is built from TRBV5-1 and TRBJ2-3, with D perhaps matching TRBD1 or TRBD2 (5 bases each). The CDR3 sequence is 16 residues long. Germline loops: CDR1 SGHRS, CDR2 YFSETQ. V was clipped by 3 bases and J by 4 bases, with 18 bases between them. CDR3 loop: CASSSLPGARADTQYF. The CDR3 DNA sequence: TGCGCCAGCAGCTCCCTTCCCGGGGCAAGAGCAGATACGCAGTATTTT. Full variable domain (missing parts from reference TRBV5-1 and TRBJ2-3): KAGVTQTPRYLIKTRGQQVTLSCSPISGHRSVSWYQQTPGQGLQFLFEYFSETQRNKGNFPGRFSGRQFSNSRSEMNVSTLELGDSALYLCASSSLPGARADTQYFGPGTRLTVL.

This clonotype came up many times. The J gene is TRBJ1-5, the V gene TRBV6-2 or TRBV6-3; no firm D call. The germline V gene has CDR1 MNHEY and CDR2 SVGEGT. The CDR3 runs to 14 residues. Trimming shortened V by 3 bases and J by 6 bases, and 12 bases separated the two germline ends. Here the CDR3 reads CASSYSGGPQPQHF. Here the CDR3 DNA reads TGTGCCAGCAGTTATTCCGGAGGGCCTCAGCCCCAGCATTTT.

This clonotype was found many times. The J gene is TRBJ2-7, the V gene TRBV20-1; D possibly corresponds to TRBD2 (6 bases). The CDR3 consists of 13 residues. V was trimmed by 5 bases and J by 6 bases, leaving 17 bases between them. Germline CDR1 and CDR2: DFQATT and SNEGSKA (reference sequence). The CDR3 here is CSAAQGLFSEQYF. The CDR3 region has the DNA TGCAGTGCTGCCCAGGGACTCTTCAGCGAGCAGTACTTC.

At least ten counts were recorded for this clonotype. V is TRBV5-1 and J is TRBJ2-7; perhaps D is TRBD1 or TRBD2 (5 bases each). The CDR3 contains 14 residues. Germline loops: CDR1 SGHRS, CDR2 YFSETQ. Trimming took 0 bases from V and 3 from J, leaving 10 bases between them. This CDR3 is CASSLAGGYYEQYF. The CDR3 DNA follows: TGCGCCAGCAGCTTGGCTGGGGGATACTACGAGCAGTACTTC.

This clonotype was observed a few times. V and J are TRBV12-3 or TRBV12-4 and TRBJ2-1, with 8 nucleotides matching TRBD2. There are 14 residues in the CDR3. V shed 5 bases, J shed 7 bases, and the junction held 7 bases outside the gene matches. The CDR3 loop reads CASSTHRLANEQFF. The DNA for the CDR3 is TGTGCCAGCAGTACCCACCGACTAGCGAATGAGCAGTTCTTC.

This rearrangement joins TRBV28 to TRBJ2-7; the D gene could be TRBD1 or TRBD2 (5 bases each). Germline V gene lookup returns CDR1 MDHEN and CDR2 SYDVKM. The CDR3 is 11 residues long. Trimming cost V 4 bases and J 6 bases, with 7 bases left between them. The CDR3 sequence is CASSWGSEQYF. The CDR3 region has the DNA TGTGCCAGCAGTTGGGGGTCCGAGCAGTACTTC.

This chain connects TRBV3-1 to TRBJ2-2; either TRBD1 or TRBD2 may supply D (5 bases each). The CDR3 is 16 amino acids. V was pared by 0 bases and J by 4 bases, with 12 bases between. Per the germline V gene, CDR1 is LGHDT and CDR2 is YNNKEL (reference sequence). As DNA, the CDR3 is TGTGCCAGCAGCCAAGATACGGGGCCTGGCACCGGGGAGCTGTTTTTT. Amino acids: CASSQDTGPGTGELFF.